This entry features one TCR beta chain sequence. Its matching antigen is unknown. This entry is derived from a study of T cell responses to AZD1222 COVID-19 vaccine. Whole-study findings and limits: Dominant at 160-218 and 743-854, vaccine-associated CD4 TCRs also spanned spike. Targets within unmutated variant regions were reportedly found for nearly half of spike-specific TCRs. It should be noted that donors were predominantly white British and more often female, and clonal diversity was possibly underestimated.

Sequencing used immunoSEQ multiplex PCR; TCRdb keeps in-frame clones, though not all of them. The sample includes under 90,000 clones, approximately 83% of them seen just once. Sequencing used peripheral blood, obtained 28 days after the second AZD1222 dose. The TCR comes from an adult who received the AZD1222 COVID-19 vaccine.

The CDR3 DNA follows: TGCGCCAGCAGCTTGGTGGCAGAAGCTAACTATGGCTACACCTTC. Protein sequence: CASSLVAEANYGYTF. The V call is TRBV5-1, the J call TRBJ1-2; the D is unclear. V was pared by 0 bases and J by 0 bases, with 9 bases between. This CDR3 spans 15 amino acids. CDR1 SGHRS and CDR2 YFSETQ come from the germline V gene.